This TCR beta chain was recovered during a study of CD8+CD57+ T cells in acquired aplastic anemia. On the study more broadly: The DNA of sorted CD4+ and CD8+ cells averaged about 3 ug. General study points: About 28 sequences, all CD8+ CDR3, were shared between patients and controls. Simpson's diversity of CD8+ cells was not significantly different in patients compared with controls.

The TCR beta profiling, which covered VDJ combination and CDR3 sequence, was carried out using genomic DNA as the template. TCRdb reprocessed the reads via MiXCR and lists one record per CDR3 protein. The data show about 150,000 distinct CDR3 sequences, with less than 50% seen just once and 3.2% held by the top ten. Sequenced patients had shown CD8+CD57+ cell expansion by flow cytometry. Patients had received no therapy at the time of blood sampling. With respect to this clonotype: Antigen specificity is unknown. A much larger clone is a single base away; this may be a read error.

The germline V gene has CDR1 SNHLY and CDR2 FYNNEI. The CDR3 consists of 14 residues. Sequencing was carried out using sorted CD4+, CD8+, or CD8+CD57+ T cells (not recorded which) from PBMCs. This clonotype originated in a human donor with aplastic anemia. The chain employs TRBV2 and TRBJ2-1; perhaps D is TRBD1 or TRBD2 (5 bases each). The chain's CDR3 is CASSLRGSYNEQLF. The CDR3 region has the DNA TGTGCCAGCAGCTTGAGGGGCTCCTACAATGAGCAGCTCTTC. The whole variable domain, filled in from reference TRBV2 and TRBJ2-1, reads EPEVTQTPSHQVTQMGQEVILRCVPISNHLYFYWYRQILGQKVEFLVSFYNNEISEKSEIFDDQFSVERPDGSNFTLKIRSTKLEDSAMYFCASSLRGSYNEQLFGPGTRLTVL.